What follows describes a single TCR beta chain. The antigen remains undetermined. Using immunoSEQ multiplex PCR, the repertoire was profiled, and TCRdb retains in-frame clones only, with some absent. The repertoire holds just over 65,000 clones, with about 85% as singletons. These data belong to a study of neoadjuvant anti-PD-1 for oral cavity cancer. Study information: Patients mostly received three to four biweekly nivolumab doses at 3 mg/kg before surgery. Patients without progression received a fourth nivolumab dose around day 43, then surgical resection on days 50-56.

Trimming at V came to 4 bases and at J to 11 bases, leaving 10 bases not matched to a gene. Germline V gives CDR1 MDHEN, CDR2 SYDVKM. CDR3 length: 14 residues. Overall study findings and caveats: After neoadjuvant nivolumab, PBMC T cell clonality was significantly higher in non-responders than responders.

Time point given: after neoadjuvant nivolumab, at surgical resection. Stage II-IVA oral cavity squamous cell carcinoma was new and untreated by systemic or radiation therapy. The rearrangement uses TRBV28 and TRBJ1-2, with 10 positions matching TRBD1. The sequencing here drew on PBMCs, taken after nivolumab (anti-PD-1) treatment. The TCR comes from a person aged 40-85 years with oral cavity squamous cell carcinoma. The CDR3 reads CASSSGTGAPRYTF. The CDR3 DNA sequence: TGTGCCAGCAGTTCAGGGACAGGGGCCCCGAGGTACACCTTC.